This T cell receptor (beta chain) originates from a study of blood T cell repertoires in COVID-19. In the study overall: Material from acute and convalescent COVID-19 was sourced from the United States, Italy and Spain. T cells, B-cell-depleted T cells, or PBMCs supplied cDNA or gDNA.

The method was immunoSEQ multiplex PCR; TCRdb's version includes in-frame clones alone and lacks a portion of them. This sample yields 150,000 to 200,000 clones, of which less than 90% are seen a single time; 11% to 15% belongs to the top ten. Germline CDR1 reads SGHDN; CDR2 reads FVKESK. Trimming cost V 2 bases and J 8 bases; bases outside gene matches: 2. CDR3 length: 13 amino acids. The source of this sequence is a man aged 18-30 years with active or convalescent COVID-19. This chain joins TRBV14 and TRBJ2-2, with 7 bases fitting TRBD1. The specimen sequenced was peripheral blood. In nucleotides, the CDR3 is TGTGCCAGCAGCCAAAACAGGGGTGGGGAGCTGTTTTTT. Translating gives CASSQNRGGELFF.